A single TCR beta chain is shown here with its context. The antigen remains undetermined. Per donor, one heparinised blood draw averaged approximately 120 mL. Isolation of CD4+ naive, central memory, regulatory and stem cell-like memory cells was achieved by sorting via CD45RO/CCR7/CD25/CD127/CD95/CD27. CDR3 length: 16 amino acids. Losses at the gene ends were 0 bases for V and 3 bases for J; bases not matched to a gene: 3. Germline V gene lookup returns CDR1 MNHNY and CDR2 SVGAGI (reference sequence). What was sequenced were expressed TCRB transcripts, since all of the isolated RNA had been reverse transcribed. Generated by immunoSEQ multiplex PCR, the TCRdb table keeps only in-frame clones and is missing some. The sample consists of roughly 240,000 clones, roughly 24% of them appearing once. This entry comes from a study of beta chain features in type 1 diabetes. Whole-study results and caveats: Moderate but significant shortening of TCRB CDR3s was recorded in all four CD4+ subsets from Type 1 diabetes patients. Sequencing from cDNA could over-represent high-TCR-expressing cells.

This sequence was found in a young woman with type 1 diabetes. The rearrangement links TRBV6-6 to TRBJ2-4; 9 positions agree with TRBD2. Source material: naive CD4+ T cells from blood. CDR3 residues: CASSYSAGGDKNIQYF. The CDR3 coding sequence is TGTGCCAGCAGTTACTCGGCGGGAGGGGACAAAAACATTCAGTACTTC.